The 29 T cell receptor beta chains below all came from one sample that was sequenced in a study of blood T cell repertoires in COVID-19. Here immunoSEQ multiplex PCR was the method, and the copy in TCRdb shows in-frame clones only, minus some. The data show about 270,000 clones, with 85% seen just once and around 4.5% held by the top ten. The sequenced material came from peripheral blood. These receptors originate from a woman in her forties or fifties with active or convalescent COVID-19.

This rearrangement joins TRBV18 to TRBJ1-5; no definite D call. Looked up from germline, CDR1 is KGHSH and CDR2 is LQKENI. V lost 3 bases and J 0 bases, leaving 12 bases between the germline ends. The CDR3 contains 16 residues. This CDR3 is CASSPLSGNSNQPQHF. The CDR3 DNA reads TGTGCCAGCTCACCTCTATCCGGTAATAGCAATCAGCCCCAGCATTTT. The full variable domain, rest sourced from reference TRBV18 and TRBJ1-5, is NAGVMQNPRHLVRRRGQEARLRCSPMKGHSHVYWYRQLPEEGLKFMVYLQKENIIDESGMPKERFSAEFPKEGPSILRIQQVVRGDSAAYFCASSPLSGNSNQPQHFGDGTRLSIL.

The chain joins TRBV7-2 to TRBJ2-2, with 8 nucleotides matching TRBD2. The CDR3 has 15 residues. Germline V gene data show CDR1 as SGHTA and CDR2 as FQGNSA. V gave up 5 bases and J gave up 5 bases; unmatched junction bases: 7. CDR3 bases: TGTGCCAGCAGCCCCGGTCTAGCGGGTACCGGGGAGCTGTTTTTT. Translation gives CASSPGLAGTGELFF.

The chain has TRBV28 and TRBJ2-1; 7 nucleotides match TRBD2. The junction had 23 bases not matched to a gene; V was cut back by 5 bases and J by 7 bases. This CDR3 comprises 19 residues. Germline V CDR1 and CDR2: MDHEN, SYDVKM. CDR3 nucleotides: TGTGCCAGCAGTCCCATCAGCTTTTTTGCGGGAGAGTCGTTAAATGAGCAGTTCTTC. As protein: CASSPISFFAGESLNEQFF. Drawing the rest from reference TRBV28 and TRBJ2-1, the complete variable domain is DVKVTQSSRYLVKRTGEKVFLECVQDMDHENMFWYRQDPGLGLRLIYFSYDVKMKEKGDIPEGYSVSREKKERFSLILESASTNQTSMYLCASSPISFFAGESLNEQFFGPGTRLTVL.

On this clone itself: Its ends do not fully match the called genes, so a read error is possible. The chain uses TRBV20-1 and TRBJ1-1, with D possibly matching TRBD1 (5 bases). Germline CDR1 DFQATT, CDR2 SNEGSKA (reference sequence). This CDR3 spans 11 amino acids. As DNA, the CDR3 is TGCAGTCCTAGCCAGGGCACTGAAGCTTTCTTT. Translating it yields CSPSQGTEAFF.

This sequence joins TRBV21-1 and TRBJ2-1; TRBD2 was called by the table and not checked on the DNA. TRBV21-1 is a recognized pseudogene. CDR3 length equals 21 residues. CDR3 DNA sequence: TGTGCCAGCAGTCCCGCAGTCCACCCTAATTGGCGGGAGGGCCAGGACAATGAGCAGTTCTTC. This codes for CASSPAVHPNWREGQDNEQFF.

The gene calls are TRBV5-5 and TRBJ1-5; 7 bases line up with TRBD1. V lost 0 bases to trimming and J lost 6 bases; unmatched junction nucleotides: 3. This CDR3 comprises 14 residues. Germline assignment: CDR1 SGHKS and CDR2 YYEKEE (reference sequence). CDR3 sequence reads: CASSLDRGSQPQHF. CDR3 in DNA: TGTGCCAGCAGCTTGGACAGGGGAAGTCAGCCCCAGCATTTT. Variable domain in full (rest from reference TRBV5-5 and TRBJ1-5): DAGVTQSPTHLIKTRGQQVTLRCSPISGHKSVSWYQQVLGQGPQFIFQYYEKEERGRGNFPDRFSARQFPNYSSELNVNALLLGDSALYLCASSLDRGSQPQHFGDGTRLSIL.

The chain has TRBV10-3 and TRBJ1-2; TRBD1 is a possible D gene (5 bases). The length of the CDR3 is 12 residues. Germline CDR1 is ENHRY and CDR2 is SYGVKD. This CDR3 reads CATQGGINGYTF. CDR3 in DNA: TGTGCGACTCAGGGAGGGATCAATGGCTACACCTTC.

The chain uses TRBV7-2 and TRBJ2-1; TRBD2 is a possible D gene (6 bases). Trimming cost V 5 bases and J 6 bases, with 14 bases left between them. Germline CDR1 SGHTA, CDR2 FQGNSA. The CDR3 is made up of 14 amino acids. The CDR3 is CASSLGLSSNEQFF. The CDR3, as DNA: TGTGCCAGCAGCCTCGGACTAAGTTCCAATGAGCAGTTCTTC.

Here the CDR3 reads CASSQVPPGLVTGELFF. DNA for the CDR3: TGTGCCAGCAGCCAAGTCCCTCCGGGACTAGTCACCGGGGAGCTGTTTTTT. The chain combines TRBV4-2 with TRBJ2-2; 8 positions match TRBD2. J gave up 4 bases and V 1 base, and 8 bases lay outside the gene matches. The germline CDR1 and CDR2 sequences are LGHNA and YNFKEQ. The CDR3 runs to 17 residues.

The CDR3 region has the DNA TGTGCCAGCAGCTCCTTAGCGGGGAGCTCCTACAATGAGCAGTTCTTC. This translates into CASSSLAGSSYNEQFF. The V gene is TRBV11-2, the J gene TRBJ2-1; 8 nucleotides agree with TRBD2. The CDR3 has 16 residues. V shed 4 bases and J 0 bases; nucleotides not matched to a gene: 5. In germline, CDR1 is SGHAT, CDR2 FQNNGV.

This chain joins TRBV11-2 and TRBJ2-7; 7 nucleotides agree with TRBD1. CDR1 SGHAT and CDR2 FQNNGV come from the germline V gene. Trimming at V came to 5 bases and at J to 6 bases, leaving 10 bases not matched to a gene. This CDR3 spans 14 amino acids. CDR3 sequence reads: CASSHGTVGSEQYF. The CDR3 DNA reads as TGTGCCAGCAGCCACGGGACAGTCGGCTCCGAGCAGTACTTC.

V usage is TRBV19 and J usage is TRBJ2-1, with a possible D match to TRBD2 (5 bases). The V gene's germline CDR1 is LNHDA and CDR2 SQIVND (reference sequence). There are 14 residues in the CDR3. The V and J ends lost 1 base and 7 bases respectively, with 11 bases between them. The CDR3 sequence is CASSIGERRNEQFF. DNA of the CDR3: TGTGCCAGTAGTATAGGGGAACGGAGGAATGAGCAGTTCTTC.

The genes are TRBV11-2 and TRBJ2-2; D possibly corresponds to TRBD1 (5 bases). The CDR3 is 16 amino acids. Germline V gene lookup returns CDR1 SGHAT and CDR2 FQNNGV. Trimming took 4 bases from V and 4 from J, leaving 16 bases between them. The CDR3 loop is CASSSPRRGATGELFF. The CDR3 DNA reads as TGTGCCAGCAGCTCGCCGCGAAGGGGTGCCACCGGGGAGCTGTTTTTT.

This clone has at least ten counts. The V call is TRBV9, the J call TRBJ2-6; possible D gene TRBD1, 6 bases. Trimming removed 0 bases at V and 0 bases at J, with 16 bases between. Per the germline V gene, CDR1 is SGDLS and CDR2 is YYNGEE. The CDR3 sequence is 19 residues long. CDR3 protein: CASSVVPRDTYSGANVLTF. The CDR3 DNA reads TGTGCCAGCAGCGTAGTGCCCCGGGACACCTACTCTGGGGCCAACGTCCTGACTTTC. Together with reference TRBV9 and TRBJ2-6, the CDR3 gives the full variable domain: DSGVTQTPKHLITATGQRVTLRCSPRSGDLSVYWYQQSLDQGLQFLIQYYNGEERAKGNILERFSAQQFPDLHSELNLSSLELGDSALYFCASSVVPRDTYSGANVLTFGAGSRLTVL.

This chain uses TRBV7-9 with TRBJ2-1, with 14 bases that match TRBD2. Germline V lookup: CDR1 SEHNR, CDR2 FQNEAQ (reference sequence). The CDR3 is 16 residues long. The ends lost 3 bases at V and 3 bases at J; junction bases unmatched: 1. The CDR3 here is CASSFGTSGSYNEQFF. The CDR3 coding sequence is TGTGCCAGCAGCTTCGGGACTAGCGGGAGCTACAATGAGCAGTTCTTC.

This chain connects TRBV27 to TRBJ1-5, with a tentative D call TRBD1 (6 bases). V was pared by 6 bases and J by 4 bases, with 13 bases between. Germline-derived CDR1 and CDR2 are MNHEY and SMNVEV (reference sequence). The CDR3 consists of 14 residues. CDR3 sequence reads: CASRGTFENQPQHF. The CDR3 DNA reads TGTGCCAGCAGGGGGACATTTGAGAATCAGCCCCAGCATTTT.

The chain carries TRBV18 and TRBJ1-2, with 8 nucleotides matching TRBD1. Germline values: CDR1 KGHSH, CDR2 LQKENI. This CDR3 is built from 17 residues. The V segment lost 3 bases and the J segment 1 base; nucleotides outside the gene matches: 10. As DNA, the CDR3 is TGTGCCAGCTCACCGTCAGGGACAGGCTTATTTAACTATGGCTACACCTTC. Its translation is CASSPSGTGLFNYGYTF.

The rearrangement links TRBV5-1 to TRBJ2-1; 10 nucleotides align to TRBD2. V shed 3 bases, J shed 8 bases, and the junction held 5 bases outside the gene matches. CDR1 is SGHRS, CDR2 YFSETQ, per germline. This CDR3 has 14 residues. The CDR3 DNA reads TGCGCCAGCAGCTGGACCGGGACTAGCGATGAGCAGTTCTTC. It codes for CASSWTGTSDEQFF.

This clone was recorded a few times. V gene TRBV20-1 combines with J gene TRBJ2-2; 11 bases map to TRBD2. After removal of 3 bases from V and 5 bases from J, the junction contained 8 bases not matched to a gene. This CDR3 contains 16 residues. Germline V lookup: CDR1 DFQATT, CDR2 SNEGSKA (reference sequence). CDR3 region: CSASGIAGGLTGELFF. CDR3 in DNA: TGCAGTGCTAGTGGCATAGCGGGAGGGTTAACCGGGGAGCTGTTTTTT.

In this sample, this clone turned up once. CDR3 DNA: TGTGCCAGCACCCCCCACGGAGGTGGCATTCAGTACTTC. Its protein product is CASTPHGGGIQYF. The chain couples TRBV12-3 or TRBV12-4 to TRBJ2-4, with D possibly TRBD2 on 5 matching bases. This CDR3 region has 13 residues. V lost 7 bases and J lost 9, with 16 bases in between.

The chain couples TRBV28 to TRBJ1-2; perhaps TRBD1 as D (6 bases). CDR1 is MDHEN, CDR2 SYDVKM, per germline. The V gene lost 3 bases and the J gene lost 2 bases, with 16 bases spanning the gap. The CDR3 length is 16 residues. The CDR3 loop is CASSFPSPGGNYGYTF. In DNA, the CDR3 is TGTGCCAGCAGTTTCCCCTCCCCGGGGGGCAACTATGGCTACACCTTC.

J is TRBJ1-1 and V is TRBV5-6, with D perhaps matching TRBD1 (5 bases). The germline V gene has CDR1 SGHDT and CDR2 YYEEEE. The CDR3 consists of 12 residues. Trimming took 3 bases from V and 10 from J, leaving 13 bases between them. The CDR3 DNA reads as TGTGCCAGCAGCTCAAGCAGGGCTGGAGCTTTCTTT. It translates to CASSSSRAGAFF.

This clone has just one count. The rearrangement joins TRBV20-1 to TRBJ2-7; TRBD1 matches at 9 bases. This CDR3 has 11 residues. Trimming removed 5 bases from V and 12 bases from J; junction bases left unmatched: 8. The germline V gene encodes CDR1 DFQATT and CDR2 SNEGSKA (reference sequence). The CDR3 sequence: CSARGTGQGYF. The CDR3 nucleotides are TGCAGTGCTCGGGGGACGGGACAGGGGTACTTC.

This clone was seen only once. V and J are TRBV9 and TRBJ2-1; 12 nucleotides agree with TRBD2. The CDR3 runs 17 residues. Germline V gene data show CDR1 as SGDLS and CDR2 as YYNGEE. The V segment lost 1 base and the J segment 6 bases; nucleotides outside the gene matches: 8. In nucleotides, the CDR3 is TGTGCCAGCAGCGTAAACCCCCGACTAGCGGGAGTCAATGAGCAGTTCTTC. Amino acids: CASSVNPRLAGVNEQFF.

This CDR3 is CASSLALNPLTEQFF. The DNA for the CDR3 is TGCGCCAGCAGCTTGGCTCTCAATCCCCTAACTGAGCAGTTCTTC. The gene calls are TRBV5-1 and TRBJ2-1; D uncertain. The length of the CDR3 is 15 residues. Germline V lookup: CDR1 SGHRS, CDR2 YFSETQ. Trimming took off 0 bases at V and 9 bases at J, with 16 bases between the two ends.

The J gene is TRBJ2-3, the V gene TRBV7-2; 12 nucleotides match TRBD2. CDR1 is SGHTA and CDR2 is FQGNSA in the germline V gene. Losses at the gene ends were 1 base for V and 0 bases for J; bases not matched to a gene: 5. The CDR3 has 18 residues. The CDR3 region has the DNA TGTGCCAGCAGCTTAGTACTAGCGGGAGGTCTTAGCACAGATACGCAGTATTTT. Translated: CASSLVLAGGLSTDTQYF. Supplemented by reference TRBV7-2 and TRBJ2-3, the full variable domain reads GAGVSQSPSNKVTEKGKDVELRCDPISGHTALYWYRQSLGQGLEFLIYFQGNSAPDKSGLPSDRFSAERTGGSVSTLTIQRTQQEDSAVYLCASSLVLAGGLSTDTQYFGPGTRLTVL.

The chain couples TRBV5-1 to TRBJ2-7, with D perhaps TRBD2 (7 bases). With 3 bases removed from V and 5 bases from J, the gap between germline ends came to 18 bases. The CDR3 length is 15 residues. CDR1 is SGHRS, CDR2 YFSETQ, per germline. The DNA of the CDR3 is TGCGCCAGCAGCTCCCGTCTCGGGGGGCTGGACGAGCAGTACTTC. Residues: CASSSRLGGLDEQYF.

J is TRBJ1-1 and V is TRBV28; D is unclear. Germline V gives CDR1 MDHEN, CDR2 SYDVKM. Trimming pared 5 bases from V and 2 bases from J, leaving 9 bases between. The CDR3 sequence is 13 residues long. As DNA, the CDR3 is TGTGCCAGCAGTCCCCGGGATAACACTGAAGCTTTCTTT. Residues: CASSPRDNTEAFF.

The chain employs TRBV14 and TRBJ1-6; 9 nucleotides agree with TRBD1. The CDR3 sequence is 17 residues long. V gave up 1 base and J gave up 7 bases; unmatched junction bases: 8. Germline values: CDR1 SGHDN, CDR2 FVKESK. CDR3 DNA: TGTGCCAGCAGCCAAGTTTGGGCGGGACAGGGCAATTCACCCCTCCACTTT. Protein: CASSQVWAGQGNSPLHF.